One TCR beta chain is described in this entry. Its antigen is currently unknown. The data stem from a study of somatic mutations in cytotoxic T cells in rheumatoid arthritis. Study details: Some V beta antibody-stained T-cell populations were flow-sorted at nearly 100% purity, including V beta1+ cells sequenced for TCRB.

Some clones are missing from TCRdb's copy, which holds only in-frame ones; the method was immunoSEQ multiplex PCR. The sample has more than 10,000 clones, around 75% seen once. The CDR3 totals 15 residues. Trimming removed 3 bases at V and 4 bases at J, with 14 bases between. The germline gives CDR1 MRHNA, CDR2 SNTAGT. Findings and limits, study-wide: Between rheumatoid arthritis patients and age-matched healthy controls, CD8+ T-cell clonality showed no significant difference. Greater age accompanied higher CD8+ clonality in rheumatoid arthritis patients, a pattern that was absent in healthy controls.

Sequences were obtained from CD8+ T cells sorted from blood. The receptor's source is a man aged 55 to 69 in good health. J is TRBJ2-3 and V is TRBV6-4, with D maybe TRBD2 (7 bases). The CDR3 reads CASSDVGGGADTQYF. CDR3 sequence (DNA): TGTGCCAGCAGTGATGTCGGCGGGGGCGCAGATACGCAGTATTTT.